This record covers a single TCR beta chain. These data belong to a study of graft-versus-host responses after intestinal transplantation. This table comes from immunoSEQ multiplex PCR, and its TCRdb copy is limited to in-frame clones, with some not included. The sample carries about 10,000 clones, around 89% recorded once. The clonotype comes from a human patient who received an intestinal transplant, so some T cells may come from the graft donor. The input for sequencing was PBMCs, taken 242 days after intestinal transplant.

The CDR3 here is CASSEGLAAAVAKNIQYF. The CDR3 DNA follows: TGTGCCAGCAGTGAGGGACTAGCGGCCGCTGTAGCCAAAAACATTCAGTACTTC. This chain links TRBV2 with TRBJ2-4; 11 positions match TRBD2. V gave up 3 bases and J gave up 0 bases; unmatched junction bases: 7. The germline V gene has CDR1 SNHLY and CDR2 FYNNEI. This CDR3 is 18 amino acids long.